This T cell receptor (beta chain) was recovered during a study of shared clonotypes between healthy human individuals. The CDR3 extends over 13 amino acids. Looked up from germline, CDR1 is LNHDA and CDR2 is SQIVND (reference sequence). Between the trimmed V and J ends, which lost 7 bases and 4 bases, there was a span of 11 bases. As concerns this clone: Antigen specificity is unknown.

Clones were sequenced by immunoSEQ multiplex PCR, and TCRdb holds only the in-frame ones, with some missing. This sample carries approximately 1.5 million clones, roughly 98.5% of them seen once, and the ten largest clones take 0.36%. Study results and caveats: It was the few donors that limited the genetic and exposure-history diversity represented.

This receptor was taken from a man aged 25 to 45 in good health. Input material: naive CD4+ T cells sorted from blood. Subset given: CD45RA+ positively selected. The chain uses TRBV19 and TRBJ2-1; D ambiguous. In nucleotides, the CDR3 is TGTGCCAGTAAAAGGACGGAGTACAATGAGCAGTTCTTC. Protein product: CASKRTEYNEQFF.